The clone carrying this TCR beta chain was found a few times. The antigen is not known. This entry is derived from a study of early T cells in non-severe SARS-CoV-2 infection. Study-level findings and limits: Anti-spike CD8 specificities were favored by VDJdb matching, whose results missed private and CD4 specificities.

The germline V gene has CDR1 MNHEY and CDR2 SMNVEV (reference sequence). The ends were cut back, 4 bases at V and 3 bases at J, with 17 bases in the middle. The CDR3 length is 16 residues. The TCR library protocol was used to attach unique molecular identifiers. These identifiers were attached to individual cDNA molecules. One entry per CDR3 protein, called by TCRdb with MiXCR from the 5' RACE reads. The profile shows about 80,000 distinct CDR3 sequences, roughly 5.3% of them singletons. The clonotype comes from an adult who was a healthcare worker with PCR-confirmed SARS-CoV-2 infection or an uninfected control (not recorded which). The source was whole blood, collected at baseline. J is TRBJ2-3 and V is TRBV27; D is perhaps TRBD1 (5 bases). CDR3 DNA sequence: TGTGCCAGCAGTTCACGACAGACCGCAGGAACAGATACGCAGTATTTT. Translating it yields CASSSRQTAGTDTQYF.